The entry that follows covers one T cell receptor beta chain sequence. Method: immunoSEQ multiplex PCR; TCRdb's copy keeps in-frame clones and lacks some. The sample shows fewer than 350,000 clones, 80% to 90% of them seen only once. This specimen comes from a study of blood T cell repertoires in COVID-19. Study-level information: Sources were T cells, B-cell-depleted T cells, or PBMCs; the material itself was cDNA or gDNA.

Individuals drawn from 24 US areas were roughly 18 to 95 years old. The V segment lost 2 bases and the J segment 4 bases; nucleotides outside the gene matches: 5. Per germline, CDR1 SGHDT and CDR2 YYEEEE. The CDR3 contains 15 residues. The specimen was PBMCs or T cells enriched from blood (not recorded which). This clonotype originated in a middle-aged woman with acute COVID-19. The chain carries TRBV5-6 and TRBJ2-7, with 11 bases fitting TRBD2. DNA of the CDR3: TGTGCCAGCAGCTTTACCGGGACTAGCGGATACGAGCAGTACTTC. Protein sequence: CASSFTGTSGYEQYF.